The T cell receptor beta chain under discussion was sequenced for a study of CD8+CD57+ T cells in acquired aplastic anemia. This clonotype was seen many times. TCR beta VDJ and CDR3 profiling used genomic DNA as template. TCRdb used MiXCR to reprocess the reads, holding one entry per CDR3 protein. This repertoire shows a few hundred thousand distinct CDR3 sequences, 34% found once; its top ten account for around 1.1%. The sequencing sample was made of sorted CD4+, CD8+, or CD8+CD57+ T cells (not recorded which) from PBMCs. This TCR came from a human donor in good health, serving as a control.

The CDR3 protein is CSARDLGDRTNEKLFF. CDR3 nucleotide sequence: TGCAGTGCTAGAGATTTAGGGGACCGGACTAATGAAAAACTGTTTTTT. V gene TRBV20-1 combines with J gene TRBJ1-4, with D possibly being TRBD1 (5 bases). The V gene lost 0 bases and the J gene lost 2 bases, with 13 bases spanning the gap. CDR3 length equals 16 residues. From germline, CDR1 is DFQATT and CDR2 SNEGSKA (reference sequence).